This entry lists 24 T cell receptor beta chains sequenced from one sample in a study of T cell changes during pregnancy in multiple sclerosis. TCRdb keeps only in-frame clones here, not all; method: immunoSEQ multiplex PCR. The profile shows tens of thousands of clones, about 90% of them singletons. The sequencing used peripheral blood, collected before pregnancy. Every receptor here comes from a female donor with multiple sclerosis, enrolled in a pregnancy study.

This chain links TRBV2 with TRBJ1-5; weak D call: TRBD1 (5 bases). In germline, CDR1 is SNHLY, CDR2 FYNNEI. The ends were cut back, 6 bases at V and 1 base at J, with 13 bases in the middle. This CDR3 is 15 amino acids long. This CDR3 reads CASSAQGISNQPQHF. The CDR3 nucleotides are TGTGCCAGCAGCGCCCAGGGAATCAGCAATCAGCCCCAGCATTTT.

J is TRBJ2-7 and V is TRBV2; D gene ambiguous. The CDR3 sequence is 13 residues long. Trimming took 1 base from V and 6 from J, leaving 10 bases between them. Germline V gene sequence: CDR1 SNHLY, CDR2 FYNNEI. The CDR3 sequence is CASSEGWAGEQYF. The CDR3 DNA sequence: TGTGCCAGCAGTGAAGGGTGGGCAGGCGAGCAGTACTTC.

This clone was recorded once. The chain combines TRBV7-8 with TRBJ1-4, with 11 bases matching TRBD1. The V and J ends lost 1 base and 7 bases, in that order; junction bases with no gene match: 5. This CDR3 has 16 amino acids. From germline, CDR1 is SGHVS and CDR2 FQNEAQ. CDR3 nucleotides: TGTGCCAGCAGCTTAGAGGTGGACAGGGGGCGTGAAAAACTGTTTTTT. It encodes CASSLEVDRGREKLFF.

J is TRBJ2-6 and V is TRBV16, with 9 bases lining up with TRBD1. CDR1 and CDR2 from the germline V gene are KGHSY and FQNENV. The CDR3 spans 18 residues. J was trimmed by 1 base and V by 0 bases; bases with no gene match: 4. The CDR3 protein is CASSQSTGGVSGANVLTF. The CDR3 DNA follows: TGTGCCAGCAGCCAATCTACAGGGGGCGTGTCTGGGGCCAACGTCCTGACTTTC.

V gene TRBV6-6 combines with J gene TRBJ1-5; 9 positions match TRBD1. Germline V gives CDR1 MNHNY, CDR2 SVGAGI (reference sequence). The CDR3 extends over 16 amino acids. J gave up 2 bases and V 2 bases, and 4 bases lay outside the gene matches. This CDR3 is CASSYRTGDGNQPQHF. The CDR3 nucleotides read TGTGCCAGCAGTTACCGGACAGGGGATGGCAATCAGCCCCAGCATTTT.

The rearrangement joins TRBV19 to TRBJ2-5; 12 positions match TRBD2. Germline lookup yields CDR1 LNHDA and CDR2 SQIVND (reference sequence). CDR3 length equals 16 residues. With V trimmed by 5 bases and J by 4 bases, 8 bases remained unmatched. CDR3 in amino acids: CASSSWTSGDRETQYF. The CDR3 coding sequence is TGTGCCAGTAGTTCTTGGACTAGCGGGGACCGAGAGACCCAGTACTTC.

This chain uses TRBV2 with TRBJ1-5, with D tentatively TRBD1 (6 bases). This CDR3 is built from 16 residues. V dropped 2 bases and J dropped 5 bases, with 16 bases sitting between them. The V gene's germline CDR1 is SNHLY and CDR2 FYNNEI. CDR3 bases: TGTGCCAGCAGTGAAAGATGGGTCAGGGGAGATCAGCCCCAGCATTTT. Translation gives CASSERWVRGDQPQHF.

The chain recombines TRBV28 with TRBJ1-6; D uncertain. Germline CDR1 and CDR2: MDHEN and SYDVKM. The CDR3 consists of 14 residues. V shed 7 bases and J shed 0 bases, with 7 bases lying between them. In DNA form, the CDR3 reads TGTGCCAGCATTGAGCGCTCCTATAATTCACCCCTCCACTTT. This codes for CASIERSYNSPLHF.

V and J are TRBV2 and TRBJ2-2; D unresolved. There are 13 residues in the CDR3. Looked up from germline, CDR1 is SNHLY and CDR2 is FYNNEI. Trimming took off 2 bases at V and 4 bases at J, with 5 bases between the two ends. Here the CDR3 DNA reads TGTGCCAGCAGTGAATGGGCCACCGGGGAGCTGTTTTTT. Translating gives CASSEWATGELFF.

The rearrangement uses TRBV6-5 and TRBJ2-7; D unclear. The germline gives CDR1 MNHEY, CDR2 SVGAGI. The CDR3 is 12 amino acids. Trimming removed 4 bases from V and 6 bases from J, with 10 bases in between. CDR3 residues: CASSLSPSEQYF. In nucleotides, the CDR3 is TGTGCCAGCAGTTTGTCCCCCTCCGAGCAGTACTTC.

The V call is TRBV25-1, the J call TRBJ2-3; no clear D. Between the trimmed V and J ends, which lost 4 bases and 3 bases, there was a span of 2 bases. The CDR3 loop spans 11 amino acids. Germline V gene lookup returns CDR1 MGHDK and CDR2 SYGVNS. The CDR3 spells CASSATDTQYF. DNA for the CDR3: TGTGCCAGCAGTGCTACAGATACGCAGTATTTT.

The V gene is TRBV19, the J gene TRBJ1-4, with a weak D call TRBD1 (5 bases). In germline, CDR1 is LNHDA, CDR2 SQIVND (reference sequence). V lost 0 bases and J 7 bases, leaving 15 bases between the germline ends. The CDR3 has 16 amino acids. This CDR3 reads CASSIEFWQGGEKLFF. CDR3 coding DNA: TGTGCCAGTAGTATAGAATTTTGGCAGGGTGGTGAAAAACTGTTTTTT.

The chain employs TRBV13 and TRBJ1-1; TRBD1 matches 9 bases. Germline CDR1 PRHDT, CDR2 FYEKMQ (reference sequence). J lost 5 bases, V lost 4 bases, and 5 bases had no gene match. The CDR3 loop spans 14 amino acids. CDR3 sequence reads: CASSSGQGMTEAFF. DNA of the CDR3: TGTGCCAGCAGCTCCGGACAGGGGATGACTGAAGCTTTCTTT.

V and J are TRBV18 and TRBJ2-7; 9 bases fit TRBD1. CDR1 and CDR2 (germline): KGHSH, LQKENI. The CDR3 covers 20 residues. The V segment lost 3 bases and the J segment 4 bases; nucleotides outside the gene matches: 22. The CDR3 loop reads CASSPGGPGTGLLKGYEQYF. The CDR3, as DNA: TGTGCCAGCTCACCCGGGGGACCCGGGACAGGGCTCTTGAAGGGATACGAGCAGTACTTC.

The genes are TRBV10-3 and TRBJ1-2, with 9 bases identical to TRBD1. The CDR3 is made up of 16 amino acids. V gave up 3 bases and J gave up 6 bases; unmatched junction bases: 11. Germline V gene sequence: CDR1 ENHRY, CDR2 SYGVKD. CDR3 in amino acids: CAISEQNRGLGNGYTF. The CDR3, as DNA: TGTGCCATCAGTGAACAAAACAGGGGGCTGGGGAATGGCTACACCTTC.

This clone occurred a few times. The chain links TRBV21-1 to TRBJ2-6; TRBD1, as called in the table, went unchecked against the DNA. TRBV21-1 is marked as a pseudogene. CDR3 length: 16 amino acids. The chain's CDR3 is CASSKADNSGANVLTF. DNA of the CDR3: TGTGCCAGCAGCAAAGCGGACAACTCTGGGGCCAACGTCCTGACTTTC.

The chain joins TRBV9 to TRBJ1-3; tentatively, D is TRBD1 (5 bases). Germline V gives CDR1 SGDLS, CDR2 YYNGEE. This CDR3 region has 16 residues. Deletions cut 3 bases from V and 1 base from J, with 14 bases between. Here the CDR3 reads CASSADGGASGNTIYF. In nucleotides, the CDR3 is TGTGCCAGCAGCGCCGATGGAGGGGCGTCTGGAAACACCATATATTTT.

A note on this clone: The same CDR3 arises from other DNA sequences in this sample as well. This chain joins TRBV5-1 and TRBJ2-3, with 7 bases matching TRBD2. CDR1 SGHRS and CDR2 YFSETQ come from the germline V gene. The CDR3 consists of 16 residues. Trimming took 0 bases from V and 2 from J; bases not matched to a gene: 6. Written as DNA, the CDR3 is TGCGCCAGCAGCTTGGAAATAGCGGGTTCCACAGATACGCAGTATTTT. Amino acid sequence: CASSLEIAGSTDTQYF. The full variable domain, with the rest looked up from reference TRBV5-1 and TRBJ2-3, is KAGVTQTPRYLIKTRGQQVTLSCSPISGHRSVSWYQQTPGQGLQFLFEYFSETQRNKGNFPGRFSGRQFSNSRSEMNVSTLELGDSALYLCASSLEIAGSTDTQYFGPGTRLTVL.

The chain links TRBV11-2 to TRBJ1-4, with D tentatively TRBD1 (5 bases). Trimming took off 4 bases at V and 8 bases at J, with 23 bases between the two ends. The CDR3 runs 17 residues. CDR1 and CDR2 from the germline V gene are SGHAT and FQNNGV. This CDR3 reads CASSSLTRDSREEKLFF. CDR3 nucleotides: TGTGCCAGCAGCTCTTTAACCCGGGACTCCAGGGAGGAAAAACTGTTTTTT.

This chain uses TRBV5-4 with TRBJ1-2; 7 bases are shared with TRBD1. Trimming cost V 2 bases and J 8 bases; bases outside gene matches: 6. The CDR3 consists of 13 residues. Germline lookup yields CDR1 SGHNT and CDR2 YYREEE (reference sequence). CDR3 nucleotide sequence: TGTGCCAGCAGCTTTGTACCAGGGGGAGGCTACACCTTC. Amino acid sequence: CASSFVPGGGYTF.

This sequence joins TRBV5-6 and TRBJ1-2, with D possibly TRBD1 on 5 matching bases. V was pared by 0 bases and J by 4 bases, with 16 bases between. Germline CDR1 SGHDT, CDR2 YYEEEE. This CDR3 has 16 residues. In DNA form, the CDR3 reads TGTGCCAGCAGCTTGGTTACCGAAGGGGATATCTATGGCTACACCTTC. It codes for CASSLVTEGDIYGYTF.

The chain joins TRBV18 to TRBJ1-1, with D maybe TRBD1 (5 bases). CDR1 is KGHSH and CDR2 is LQKENI in the germline V gene. The CDR3 consists of 12 residues. V gave up 3 bases and J gave up 8 bases, with 10 bases separating them. CDR3 sequence reads: CASSPSNREAFF. In nucleotides, the CDR3 is TGTGCCAGCTCACCTTCAAACAGGGAAGCTTTCTTT.

The chain has TRBV5-4 and TRBJ1-1; D remains unclear. Germline lookup yields CDR1 SGHNT and CDR2 YYREEE (reference sequence). V lost 6 bases and J 6 bases, leaving 18 bases between the germline ends. This CDR3 region has 14 residues. CDR3 residues: CASTASGEHPEAFF. CDR3 nucleotides: TGTGCCAGCACAGCGAGTGGTGAACACCCTGAAGCTTTCTTT. The complete variable domain, with remaining parts taken from reference TRBV5-4 and TRBJ1-1, reads ETGVTQSPTHLIKTRGQQVTLRCSSQSGHNTVSWYQQALGQGPQFIFQYYREEENGRGNFPPRFSGLQFPNYSSELNVNALELDDSALYLCASTASGEHPEAFFGQGTRLTVV.

The genes are TRBV30 and TRBJ1-5; D unresolved. V lost 3 bases and J 3 bases, leaving 6 bases between the germline ends. Germline-derived CDR1 and CDR2 are GTSNPN and SVGIG (reference sequence). This CDR3 is built from 12 residues. The CDR3 here is CAWSGSNQPQHF. Written as DNA, the CDR3 is TGTGCCTGGAGCGGTTCCAATCAGCCCCAGCATTTT. The complete variable domain, with remaining parts taken from reference TRBV30 and TRBJ1-5, reads SQTIHQWPATLVQPVGSPLSLECTVEGTSNPNLYWYRQAAGRGLQLLFYSVGIGQISSEVPQNLSASRPQDRQFILSSKKLLLSDSGFYLCAWSGSNQPQHFGDGTRLSIL.